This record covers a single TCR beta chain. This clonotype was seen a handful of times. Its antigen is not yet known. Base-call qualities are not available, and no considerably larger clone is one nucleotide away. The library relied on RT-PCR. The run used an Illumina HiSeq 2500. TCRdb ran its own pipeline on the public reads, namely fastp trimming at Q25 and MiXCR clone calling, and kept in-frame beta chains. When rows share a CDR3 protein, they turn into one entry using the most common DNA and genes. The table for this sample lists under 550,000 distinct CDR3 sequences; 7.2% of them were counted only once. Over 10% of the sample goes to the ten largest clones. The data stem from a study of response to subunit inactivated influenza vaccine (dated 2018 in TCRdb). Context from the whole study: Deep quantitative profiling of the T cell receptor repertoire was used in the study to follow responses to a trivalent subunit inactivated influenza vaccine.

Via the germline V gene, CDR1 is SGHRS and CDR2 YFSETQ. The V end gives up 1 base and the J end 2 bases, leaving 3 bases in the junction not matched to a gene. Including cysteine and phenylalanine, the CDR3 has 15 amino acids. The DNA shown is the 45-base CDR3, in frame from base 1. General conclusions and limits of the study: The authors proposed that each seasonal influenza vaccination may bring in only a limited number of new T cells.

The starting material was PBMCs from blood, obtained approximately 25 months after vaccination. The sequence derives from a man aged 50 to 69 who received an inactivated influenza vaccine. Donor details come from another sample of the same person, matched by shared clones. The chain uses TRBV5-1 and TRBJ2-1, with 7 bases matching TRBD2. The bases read TGCGCCAGCAGCTTGACAGCGGGGCCCTACAATGAGCAGTTCTTC. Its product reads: CASSLTAGPYNEQFF.